This entry lists 14 T cell receptor beta chains sequenced from one sample in a study of blood T cell repertoires in COVID-19 (dated by TCRdb to 2019 to 2021). Library preparation used the immunoSEQ multiplex PCR assay. TCRdb provides this immuneACCESS table in a form limited to in-frame rearrangements. Some clones are lacking; in checked studies, under half of them reflect an unresolved V gene, and why the rest are absent is not known. This sample lists about 480,000 clones; roughly 87% were detected once. The ten most abundant clones make up 0.9% of the sample. Sequences were obtained from peripheral blood. The source of these receptors is a man aged 18 to 29 with COVID-19, enrolled during active disease.

V and J are TRBV19 and TRBJ1-4; D gene uncertain. Germline loops: CDR1 LNHDA, CDR2 SQIVND (reference sequence). The CDR3 is 15 amino acids. Between the trimmed V and J ends, which lost 5 bases and 0 bases, there was a span of 10 bases. The CDR3 here is CASSSPVATNEKLFF. CDR3 bases: TGTGCCAGTAGTTCTCCAGTGGCAACTAATGAAAAACTGTTTTTT.

The chain couples TRBV6-6 to TRBJ1-5; TRBD1 might be the D (6 bases). The germline V gene encodes CDR1 MNHNY and CDR2 SVGAGI (reference sequence). This CDR3 has 14 amino acids. The V gene lost 5 bases and the J gene lost 5 bases, with 13 bases spanning the gap. DNA of the CDR3: TGTGCCAGCAGTCATGGGACATTCCATCAGCCCCAGCATTTT. It encodes CASSHGTFHQPQHF.

As to this clone: Distinct nucleotide sequences in the sample also encode this CDR3. The chain combines TRBV30 with TRBJ2-3; TRBD2 matches at 9 bases. This CDR3 comprises 15 residues. CDR1 GTSNPN and CDR2 SVGIG come from the germline V gene (reference sequence). Trimming took 3 bases from V and 0 from J; bases not matched to a gene: 4. For the CDR3, the DNA is TGTGCCTGGAGAGGACTAGCGCCGAGCACAGATACGCAGTATTTT. It codes for CAWRGLAPSTDTQYF. Full variable domain (outside the CDR3, taken from reference TRBV30 and TRBJ2-3): SQTIHQWPATLVQPVGSPLSLECTVEGTSNPNLYWYRQAAGRGLQLLFYSVGIGQISSEVPQNLSASRPQDRQFILSSKKLLLSDSGFYLCAWRGLAPSTDTQYFGPGTRLTVL.

The J gene is TRBJ1-2, the V gene TRBV28; the D gene is possibly TRBD1 (6 bases). The germline CDR1 and CDR2 sequences are MDHEN and SYDVKM. The CDR3 extends over 14 amino acids. Trimming took off 2 bases at V and 7 bases at J, with 14 bases between the two ends. CDR3 protein: CASSLAPQGSGYTF. For the CDR3, the DNA is TGTGCCAGCAGTTTAGCACCACAGGGTTCTGGCTACACCTTC.

The J gene is TRBJ1-5, the V gene TRBV6-5; 9 nucleotides agree with TRBD1. The CDR3 spans 15 residues. Germline values: CDR1 MNHEY, CDR2 SVGAGI. V was clipped by 5 bases and J by 10 bases; unmatched bases: 12. CDR3 loop: CASSIPGQGLIPQHF. The DNA for the CDR3 is TGTGCCAGCAGTATTCCGGGACAGGGATTAATTCCCCAGCATTTT.

The chain recombines TRBV15 with TRBJ1-2; TRBD1 aligns across 7 bases. CDR1 is LNHNV and CDR2 is YYDKDF in the germline V gene (reference sequence). V was pared by 7 bases and J by 4 bases, with 0 bases of the junction left unmatched. The CDR3 has 11 amino acids. CDR3 region: CATTGGYGYTF. The CDR3 nucleotides read TGTGCCACCACAGGGGGCTATGGCTACACCTTC.

V and J are TRBV3-1 (or the pseudogene TRBV3-2) and TRBJ1-1; no firm D call. This CDR3 contains 14 residues. With 0 bases removed from V and 1 base from J, the gap between germline ends came to 6 bases. Per the germline V gene, CDR1 is LGHDT and CDR2 is YNNKEL (reference sequence). CDR3 protein: CASSQDQSNTEAFF. In DNA, the CDR3 is TGTGCCAGCAGCCAAGATCAGTCGAACACTGAAGCTTTCTTT.

The chain carries TRBV6-5 and TRBJ2-7; 9 positions match TRBD2. In germline, CDR1 is MNHEY, CDR2 SVGAGI. The CDR3 sequence is 15 residues long. V was pared by 0 bases and J by 6 bases, with 6 bases of the junction left unmatched. The CDR3 bases are TGTGCCAGCAGTTACTCGATAGCGGGAGTTTTCGAGCAGTACTTC. Residues: CASSYSIAGVFEQYF.

CDR3: CASRLDLGSYNEQFF. The CDR3 bases are TGTGCCAGCAGACTAGACCTTGGCTCCTACAATGAGCAGTTCTTC. V usage is TRBV6-5 and J usage is TRBJ2-1, with D tentatively TRBD2 (5 bases). Looked up from germline, CDR1 is MNHEY and CDR2 is SVGAGI. V was cut by 6 bases and J by 0 bases, with 12 bases left in between. The CDR3 consists of 15 residues.

The chain recombines TRBV9 with TRBJ1-4, with 9 bases identical to TRBD1. Germline V gene data show CDR1 as SGDLS and CDR2 as YYNGEE. The CDR3 totals 14 residues. V gave up 4 bases and J gave up 8 bases; unmatched junction bases: 6. CDR3 nucleotides: TGTGCCAGCAGCAAACAGGGGGCAGGCGAAAAACTGTTTTTT. This codes for CASSKQGAGEKLFF.

The chain has TRBV6-6 and TRBJ2-1, with a tentative D call TRBD2 (6 bases). The CDR3 loop spans 16 amino acids. V was shortened by 7 bases and J by 4 bases, with 20 bases between the two germline ends. In germline, CDR1 is MNHNY, CDR2 SVGAGI (reference sequence). The CDR3: CASTRREERLYNEQFF. CDR3 nucleotides: TGTGCCAGCACCCGAAGGGAGGAGCGGTTATACAATGAGCAGTTCTTC.

The chain has TRBV12-3 or TRBV12-4 and TRBJ2-5; 8 nucleotides align to TRBD2. The CDR3 is 13 residues long. V shed 5 bases, J shed 5 bases, and the junction held 4 bases outside the gene matches. The CDR3 DNA follows: TGTGCCAGCAGTCGGGGGGGGTCGGAGACCCAGTACTTC. It codes for CASSRGGSETQYF.

The chain uses TRBV19 and TRBJ1-4, with 7 bases lining up with TRBD1. Germline-derived CDR1 and CDR2 are LNHDA and SQIVND (reference sequence). After removal of 3 bases from V and 12 bases from J, the junction contained 13 bases not matched to a gene. There are 15 residues in the CDR3. CDR3 in amino acids: CASSMGAGGFGELFF. For the CDR3, the DNA is TGTGCCAGTAGTATGGGTGCAGGGGGATTTGGAGAACTGTTTTTT.

This chain's CDR3 is CASSQGFCEKLFF. CDR3 bases: TGCGCCAGCAGTCAGGGCTTTTGTGAAAAACTGTTTTTT. The chain combines TRBV23-1 with TRBJ1-4; D is ambiguous. TRBV23-1 is identified as an open reading frame with a role that is uncertain. The CDR3 sequence is 13 residues long. The V end was cut by 3 bases, the J end by 7 bases, with 9 bases between.